Given below is one TCR beta chain in context. Its antigen remains unidentified. This entry is derived from a study of a mutant IDH1 vaccine in newly diagnosed glioma. The wider study: Vaccination followed radiotherapy alone by 4-6 weeks, or accompanied temozolomide cycles.

The CDR3 contains 14 residues. Germline CDR1 reads GTSNPN; CDR2 reads SVGIG (reference sequence). V dropped 5 bases and J dropped 5; count of bases not matched to a gene: 3. Profiling relied on immunoSEQ multiplex PCR, and the TCRdb table lists in-frame clones only, not all of them. The sample carries about 26,000 clones, over 65% recorded once. Time point indicated: week 35, safety follow-up. In the vaccine, a single dose held 300 ug of the mutant IDH1 20-mer peptide, along with topical imiquimod. The TCR was taken from a young man with glioma. V gene TRBV30 combines with J gene TRBJ2-3; 14 bases line up with TRBD2. Sample: PBMCs, taken from a glioma patient whose treatment included an IDH1 peptide vaccine. The CDR3 spells CAWGTSGSGDTQYF. Here the CDR3 DNA reads TGTGCCTGGGGGACTAGCGGGAGTGGAGATACGCAGTATTTT.